This T cell receptor (beta chain) was documented in a study of technical replicates of blood from a few donors. Trimming removed 3 bases at V and 0 bases at J, with 12 bases between. Germline-derived CDR1 and CDR2 are SGDLS and YYNGEE. CDR3 length: 15 amino acids. Method: immunoSEQ multiplex PCR; TCRdb's copy keeps in-frame clones and lacks some. The sample holds some 78,000 clones, around 94% seen once. The sample consisted of T cells isolated from PBMCs. The chain has TRBV9 and TRBJ1-1, with D possibly being TRBD1 (5 bases). The clonotype comes from a human donor in good health. The CDR3, as DNA: TGTGCCAGCAGCGAGACAGATCGAATGAACACTGAAGCTTTCTTT. Translation gives CASSETDRMNTEAFF.